Listed below are T cell receptor beta chains from one sample, sequenced in a study. TCRdb called the 5' RACE reads again in MiXCR, with one record for every CDR3 protein. The profile shows over 50,000 distinct CDR3 sequences, approximately 23% of them singletons. Sequencing was performed on tumor-infiltrating naive CD4+ T cells sorted from the breast tumor. The receptors derive from a female donor with breast cancer. CDR3s include the opening cysteine and the closing phenylalanine or tryptophan. The order of the fields is CDR3 DNA, CDR3 protein, V gene, D gene, clone size, J gene. A D gene is named only where the DNA matches it firmly. The listing skips clone size in some rows; elsewhere it reads once, few, many or a size class.

CDR3 DNA: TGTGCCAGCAGTGGGGACTCTAAGAACACCGGGGAGCTGTTTTTT
CDR3 protein: CASSGDSKNTGELFF
V gene: TRBV28
D gene: -
clone size: -
J gene: TRBJ2-2

CDR3 DNA: TGTGCCACCAGCAGAGATCCCGGCCACTACCCGGGCACCGGGGAGCTGTTTTTT
CDR3 protein: CATSRDPGHYPGTGELFF
V gene: TRBV15
D gene: -
clone size: -
J gene: TRBJ2-2

CDR3 DNA: TGCGCCAGCAGCTTGGGATGGTTGGAAGAGACCCAGTACTTC
CDR3 protein: CASSLGWLEETQYF
V gene: TRBV5-1
D gene: -
clone size: few
J gene: TRBJ2-5

CDR3 DNA: TGTGCCAGCAAGGAGGGGGGGTACGCGAACACCGGGGAGCTGTTTTTT
CDR3 protein: CASKEGGYANTGELFF
V gene: TRBV6-5
D gene: -
clone size: few
J gene: TRBJ2-2

CDR3 DNA: TGTGCCAGCACCCTCAGAGCGGGAGCCAACACCGGGGAGCTGTTTTTT
CDR3 protein: CASTLRAGANTGELFF
V gene: TRBV4-2
D gene: TRBD2
clone size: many
J gene: TRBJ2-2

CDR3 DNA: TGTGTCAGCAGTCCCTACTCCGGCTCCTATAATTCACCCCTCCACTTT
CDR3 protein: CVSSPYSGSYNSPLHF
V gene: TRBV6-5
D gene: -
clone size: once
J gene: TRBJ1-6

CDR3 DNA: TGTGCCAGCACATTACGGGCGGTAAGCTCCTACGAGCAGTACTTC
CDR3 protein: CASTLRAVSSYEQYF
V gene: TRBV28
D gene: -
clone size: few
J gene: TRBJ2-7

CDR3 DNA: TGCGCCAGCAGCATGGACCGGGGAATGCGGAACACTGAAGCTTTCTTT
CDR3 protein: CASSMDRGMRNTEAFF
V gene: TRBV5-1
D gene: -
clone size: few
J gene: TRBJ1-1

CDR3 DNA: TGTGCCATCAGTTCGGGCGATGGATCCGCGGCTAATGAAAAACTGTTTTTT
CDR3 protein: CAISSGDGSAANEKLFF
V gene: TRBV6-2/TRBV6-3
D gene: -
clone size: once
J gene: TRBJ1-4

CDR3 DNA: TGTGCCAGCAGCCCCCGTCAGGGCTCCTGGAATGAGCAGTTCTTC
CDR3 protein: CASSPRQGSWNEQFF
V gene: TRBV4-2
D gene: -
clone size: -
J gene: TRBJ2-1

CDR3 DNA: TGTGCCAGCAGTTACGGTGGCGGGGAGAGCAATCAGCCCCAGCATTTT
CDR3 protein: CASSYGGGESNQPQHF
V gene: TRBV6-6
D gene: -
clone size: few
J gene: TRBJ1-5

CDR3 DNA: TGCAGTGCTAGCCCGACAGGGTTTTTAGGGTATTCACCCCTCCACTTT
CDR3 protein: CSASPTGFLGYSPLHF
V gene: TRBV20-1
D gene: TRBD1
clone size: few
J gene: TRBJ1-6

CDR3 DNA: TGTGCCAGCAGCCTTCTCCCTCTTGACGAGCAGTACTTC
CDR3 protein: CASSLLPLDEQYF
V gene: TRBV7-2
D gene: -
clone size: few
J gene: TRBJ2-7

CDR3 DNA: TGCGCCAGCAGAGACCCGGGCAATGAGCAGTTCTTC
CDR3 protein: CASRDPGNEQFF
V gene: TRBV5-1
D gene: -
clone size: few
J gene: TRBJ2-1

CDR3 DNA: TGTGCCAGCAGCCAAGAAGTAAGGGGCGAGCAGTACTTC
CDR3 protein: CASSQEVRGEQYF
V gene: TRBV4-2
D gene: -
clone size: many
J gene: TRBJ2-7

CDR3 DNA: TGCAGTGCCCCTCGATGGGGAGATTATGGCTACACCTTC
CDR3 protein: CSAPRWGDYGYTF
V gene: TRBV20-1
D gene: -
clone size: many
J gene: TRBJ1-2

CDR3 DNA: TGCGCCAGCAGCCAAGACAACAGACAAGAGACCCAGTACTTC
CDR3 protein: CASSQDNRQETQYF
V gene: TRBV4-1
D gene: -
clone size: many
J gene: TRBJ2-5

CDR3 DNA: TGTGCCAGCCACCTAGCGGGGGCGAACACCGGAAAGCTGTTTTTT
CDR3 protein: CASHLAGANTGKLFF
V gene: TRBV2
D gene: TRBD2
clone size: -
J gene: TRBJ2-2

CDR3 DNA: TGCGCCAGCACCTTATACTGGGGAGGGGACTATGGCTACACCTTC
CDR3 protein: CASTLYWGGDYGYTF
V gene: TRBV5-1
D gene: -
clone size: -
J gene: TRBJ1-2

CDR3 DNA: TGTGCCACCGCAGGGCAGGGCGGGCAGCCCCAGCATTTT
CDR3 protein: CATAGQGGQPQHF
V gene: TRBV24-1
D gene: -
clone size: few
J gene: TRBJ1-5

CDR3 DNA: TGTGCCAGCAGCTTACGTAGTCTGAACACCGGGGAGCTGTTTTTT
CDR3 protein: CASSLRSLNTGELFF
V gene: TRBV7-2
D gene: -
clone size: few
J gene: TRBJ2-2

CDR3 DNA: TGTGCCACCAGCAGGACAGGTTTCGGCGATGAGCAGTTCTTC
CDR3 protein: CATSRTGFGDEQFF
V gene: TRBV15
D gene: -
clone size: many
J gene: TRBJ2-1

CDR3 DNA: TGTGCCAGCAGTTTGGGGGATGCGACCTTCTACTCTGGAAACACCATATATTTT
CDR3 protein: CASSLGDATFYSGNTIYF
V gene: TRBV12-3/TRBV12-4
D gene: -
clone size: -
J gene: TRBJ1-3